Reported below is one T cell receptor (beta chain). These data belong to a study of blood T cell repertoires in COVID-19. Across the study: Italy, Spain and the United States were the sources of the convalescent and acute COVID-19 samples. PBMCs, B-cell-depleted T cells, or T cells provided the cDNA or gDNA that made up the material.

J was trimmed by 7 bases and V by 4 bases; bases with no gene match: 4. The germline CDR1 and CDR2 sequences are SEHNR and FQNEAQ (reference sequence). The CDR3 consists of 13 residues. In the original workflow: The authors estimated nucleated cell counts from reference gene primer amplification. Some clones are missing from TCRdb's copy, which holds only in-frame ones; the method was immunoSEQ multiplex PCR. Clonal size and the V and J genes are those of that table, whereas D and trimming came from the DNA. Of 25,000 to 35,000 clones listed, about 70% were seen once; the top ten hold roughly a sixth.

The J gene is TRBJ1-2, the V gene TRBV7-9; 9 bases are shared with TRBD1. The source material was peripheral blood. This TCR was recovered from a human donor in a cohort sampled during active COVID-19. The CDR3 spells CASSYTGGGGYTF. Here the CDR3 DNA reads TGTGCCAGCAGCTATACAGGGGGCGGTGGCTACACCTTC.